The clone carrying this T cell receptor (beta chain) was seen more than once but under ten times. The antigen is unknown. Primers included in the PCR were 60 Vbeta and 13 Jbeta primers. Sequencing used immunoSEQ multiplex PCR; TCRdb keeps in-frame clones, though not all of them. Among about 160,000 clones listed, roughly 70% were seen once. This sample was included in a study of cytomegalovirus exposure and HLA in healthy donors. Points from the study as a whole: Researchers reported from a later analysis that most CMV-associated TCR beta chains appeared HLA-restricted.

The germline V gene encodes CDR1 SEHNR and CDR2 FQNEAQ (reference sequence). V lost 3 bases, J lost 8 bases, and 4 bases stayed unmatched. This CDR3 region has 14 residues. The sample consisted of PBMCs. The chain links TRBV7-9 to TRBJ1-6; 7 nucleotides align to TRBD1. The receptor comes from a man aged 35 to 55 in good health and CMV-seropositive. DNA for the CDR3: TGTGCCAGCAGCTTCGTAACAGGGGATTCACCCCTCCACTTT. Encoded protein: CASSFVTGDSPLHF. The whole variable domain, filled in from reference TRBV7-9 and TRBJ1-6, reads DTGVSQNPRHKITKRGQNVTFRCDPISEHNRLYWYRQTLGQGPEFLTYFQNEAQLEKSRLLSDRFSAERPKGSFSTLEIQRTEQGDSAMYLCASSFVTGDSPLHFGNGTRLTVT.